This TCR beta chain was found in a study of graft-versus-host responses after intestinal transplantation (dated by TCRdb to about 2021). With respect to the entire study: Recipients received multivisceral, liver-intestinal, or isolated intestinal transplants. Alloreactive clones were identified by sequencing pre-transplant mixed lymphocyte reaction products and comparing these products with unstimulated pre-transplant donor and recipient T cells. All recipients received anti-thymocyte globulin induction followed by maintenance tacrolimus and steroids for about three years. A peak of at least 4% donor T cells among recipient peripheral blood mononuclear cells was the definition used for donor T cell macrochimerism. Instead of going to the commercial service, samples from a few later patients were sequenced in-house on an Illumina MiSeq and processed with MiXCR. The cohort enrolled about two dozen intestinal transplant recipients including one retransplant, and a few patients lacking pretransplant specimens were excluded. After intestinal transplantation, graft-versus-host and host-versus-graft alloreactive T cell clones in the graft, circulation and bone marrow were tracked using bulk TCR-beta CDR3 sequencing.

What the study reported, not specific to this receptor: GvH clones turned up in recipient bone marrow, with some appearing earlier in ileal mucosa or blood, a pattern consistent with an intestinal mucosal origin. Conclusions were limited by the relatively low number and heterogeneity of intestinal transplant patients. In the allografts of patients with donor T cell macrochimerism, GvH to HvG T cell clonal ratios were high. Early after transplant, peak levels of circulating GvH clones were associated with declines in HvG clones.

Details on this clone: The target of this receptor is not known. Base qualities are not provided; no much larger clone lies one nucleotide away.

According to the germline V gene (reference sequence), CDR1 reads MNHNY and CDR2 reads SVGAGI. The CDR3, from cysteine to phenylalanine, totals 13 residues. Only the CDR3 DNA stays, 39 bases, in frame from base 1. The junction shows trimming of 2 bases on V and 8 bases on J, plus 12 bases between the germline ends. Libraries were built with the immunoSEQ multiplex PCR assay. For most patients, genomic DNA was isolated using the Qiagen DNeasy Blood and Tissue Kit and was shipped frozen to Adaptive Biotechnologies for TCR sequencing. For most patients, high-throughput TCR-beta CDR3 sequencing of genomic DNA was performed by Adaptive Biotechnologies. The study's own analysis went as follows. Adaptive's ImmunoSEQ software supplied the TCR sequencing data for around 19 patients, while MiXCR and VDJtools were used to process a few other patients. CD4 versus CD8 sorting errors were corrected by removing sequences found in both subsets at a frequency ratio below 5:1. CDR3 nucleotide sequences shared between donor and recipient were removed because the origin of such sequences could not be assigned. To be classed as alloreactive, a clone needed at least 2-fold expansion over unstimulated cells and a minimum CFSE-low frequency of 0.002% (template counts) or 0.001% (read counts). A clone was considered mappable if detected in the sequenced pre-transplant spleen, lymph node, or MLR CFSE-low populations of the donor or recipient. Cumulative frequency of alloreactive clones was calculated as a percentage of all sequences weighted by copy number. TCRdb obtained this table from immuneACCESS and retained in-frame rearrangements with V and J assigned. These tables miss some clones; where compared with another copy, unresolved V genes account for less than half of the shortfall, and the remainder is unexplained. V and J calls plus clone size are reproduced from that table; the DNA served to infer D and trimming. The sample includes about 96,000 clones, with roughly 92% observed a single time. Of the sample, 0.3% is held by the ten largest clones.

The time point label, as the study defines it: cells obtained before transplantation from donor or recipient. CD3+CD4+ and CD3+CD8+ populations were FACS-sorted from unstimulated pre-transplant donor and recipient cells taken from spleen or lymph nodes. Here the chain combines TRBV6-6 and TRBJ1-2; confidence is insufficient to name the D gene. Here the sequenced sample was unstimulated CD4+ T cells sorted from spleen or lymph node cells, taken before intestinal transplant. The sequence was obtained from a human donor who received an intestinal transplant. The nucleotide sequence reads TGTGCCAGCAGTTACGGCGCGAGACGGGGCTACACCTTC. Translated, it reads CASSYGARRGYTF.